Given below is one T cell receptor (beta chain) in context. It has no known antigen specificity. The CDR3 covers 11 residues, taking in both the cysteine and the phenylalanine. Of the read, only the CDR3 DNA is kept; its 33 bases are in frame from base 1. CDR1 SGHAT and CDR2 FQNNGV are derived from the germline V gene. Trimming at the junction amounts to 5 bases on V and 5 bases on J, and the germline ends lie 6 bases apart. The cohort comprised 710 or so healthy bone marrow donors. Cohort members were all nominally healthy when sampled, although unrecorded immune exposures were likely present. The donor was CMV seronegative and was included in the group of over 300 seronegative cohort members. Each donor provided a peripheral blood sample, and peripheral blood mononuclear cells were used for TCR beta sequencing. Genomic DNA extraction from the blood cell samples was performed with the Qiagen DNeasy Blood Extraction Kit.

Library prep was done by the immunoSEQ multiplex PCR assay. A mixture of 60 forward primers for TCR Vbeta segments and 13 reverse primers for TCR Jbeta segments was used in the multiplex PCR. The CDR3 region of rearranged TCR beta genes was amplified from genomic DNA with a multiplex PCR assay. The amplified TCR beta libraries were sequenced on the Illumina HiSeq System as 87-base-pair reads. As for the original processing: A later analysis counted approximately 84 million unique TCR beta chains across the 666 repertoires, and roughly 11 million of these chains were shared by at least two donors. Raw reads were error-corrected and collapsed into unique sequences with a nearest-neighbor algorithm that merged closely related sequences to remove PCR and sequencing errors. CDR3 sequences were aligned to IMGT reference sequences to assign V, D and J gene segments. For a sequence to be retained, a match of at least six nucleotides to both a V gene segment and a J gene segment was required. A rearrangement was called productive if the CDR3 had no stop codons and remained in frame with V and J, and every other rearrangement was called non-productive. Following IMGT convention, CDR3 was defined as the stretch from the second conserved V-encoded cysteine to the conserved J-encoded phenylalanine. The earlier analysis of about 640 of the donors excluded any sequence lacking an unambiguous match to a single V gene segment. In an earlier analysis of approximately 550 of the donors, V segments were called functional above 56.7% productive rearrangements and were called segregating when the between-donor standard deviation exceeded 5%. A statistical classification framework was developed to diagnose cytomegalovirus status using the catalog of TCR beta chain sequences. V and J gene assignment, in a later analysis, came from comparing TCR nucleotide sequences with IMGT/GENE-DB human TR gene sequences. The TCRdist pipeline was used in a later analysis to assign CDR3 sequences and most-parsimonious VDJ recombination scenarios. In a later analysis, each TCR beta chain was defined by its CDR3 amino acid sequence together with its V-gene family, and reads without a unique V-gene family were excluded. In a later analysis, some 600 highly shared, low-generation-probability nucleotide sequences were removed to address suspected cross-contamination and a sequencing artifact. A later analysis calculated a clonal expansion index for each public chain from normalized within-repertoire ranks of inferred template counts. Generation probabilities in a later analysis came from a VDJ recombination model fitted to out-of-frame rearrangements, and those results were checked against IGoR. In a later analysis, TCR-TCR, TCR-HLA and TCR-CMV co-occurrence was scored with hypergeometric tests, and a repertoire-size bias correction was applied to TCR pairs. False discovery rates were estimated in a later analysis by permuting HLA or CMV assignments 20 times. In a later analysis, co-occurring TCRs were grouped with DBSCAN, and TCRdist sequence similarity was added when clustering was performed within HLA-allele-positive subsets. For co-occurrence clustering, repertoires with fewer than 30,000 or more than 120,000 public chains were excluded, along with four to six repertoires with anomalous nucleotide sharing. Drawn from immuneACCESS, this table holds only the in-frame rearrangements with V and J called that TCRdb kept. Clones are partly lost; checked studies trace under half to an unresolved V gene and leave the rest unexplained. V, J and clone size are those of that table, while D and trimming were read from the DNA. The sample table records fewer than 150,000 clones. The ten largest account for 2% to 3% of the sample.

This entry belongs to a study of cytomegalovirus exposure and HLA in healthy donors (dated by TCRdb to 2017 to 2019). Regarding the study in general: In an earlier analysis of 587 of the donors, about 270 Gb of sequence data and 120 million or so unique TCR beta sequences from 180 million or so T cells were reported. An early release that covered about 600 HLA-typed donors contained approximately 300 gigabases of sequencing data and roughly 84 million unique TCR sequences. Of the approximately 370 genotyped donors, 75% to 85% were placed in the genetic ancestry cluster associated with self-reported Caucasian donors. The aim of the study was to test whether cataloging public T cell receptors could identify signatures of past pathogen exposure. The study used immunosequencing to profile the T cell repertoires of some 600 subjects and linked those repertoires to cytomegalovirus serostatus. Besides the first cohort of under 700 subjects, a separate validation cohort made up of roughly 130 different subjects was used. High-throughput TCR immunosequencing, statistical association of individual TCRs with disease status, and machine learning were combined to predict cytomegalovirus infection status. In a later analysis, previously published TCR beta repertoires from 666 donors were re-analyzed and high-resolution HLA genotyping was added so that TCR occurrence patterns could be studied. Rather than drawing on any new phenotypic data, the later analysis identified candidate immune exposures from TCR beta sequences and the way those sequences occurred across donors. In an earlier analysis of roughly 600 of the donors, high-throughput TCR beta sequencing was used to judge whether each TCR beta V gene segment behaved as functional or pseudogenic. Donor age, sex, ethnicity and CMV serostatus were compiled alongside the repertoire data. A later genetic analysis took genome-wide SNP genotypes for 398 of the 666 donors and used that subset as a discovery cohort. All discovery cohort repertoires had been generated on a single sequencing platform. Class I and class II HLA loci were covered by the typing at four-digit resolution. Typing coverage differed by locus: A, B, C, DRB1 and DQB1 were typed in about 629-640 donors, DQA1 in about 560, DPA1 in 600 to 610, and DPB1 in just under 490. Several DR-DQ haplotypes were treated as single units for association and clustering because of strong linkage in the cohort. Among 300 to 500 genotyped donors of the cohort, an average of roughly 230,000 unique TCR beta nucleotide sequences was sequenced per donor, of which roughly 18% were non-productive.

Overall results and qualifications from the work: Cytomegalovirus status was reported to be diagnosed by the classifier with high specificity and sensitivity in both the original and validation cohorts. When HLA alleles, especially DR and DQ, strongly co-occurred, TCR associations were difficult to assign to individual alleles. According to a later genetic analysis, donors in an Asian-associated ancestry cluster had fewer N-insertions in productive TCRs than the approximately 690-donor mean. In a later analysis, several top co-occurrence clusters were reported to appear linked to parvovirus B19, influenza, CMV and Epstein-Barr virus. A further reported finding was that TCR beta sequences accurately predicted the HLA-A and HLA-B alleles for most subjects in the first cohort. Presence/absence analyses assumed roughly uniform sequencing depth across donors, an assumption that may not hold. For the cohort, immune exposure information was limited to CMV serostatus. In an earlier analysis of approximately 590 of the donors, most TCR beta V segments appeared in productive rearrangements about 87% or about 30% of the time, broadly matching IMGT annotations. In a later analysis, HLA-associated TCR beta chains showed more clonal expansion and lower generation probabilities than non-associated chains that were equally common. Because counts were too low, some 17 rarely observed V segments, including chromosome 9 orphons, were excluded from the earlier analysis of around 590 of the donors. According to a later analysis, TCR association rates differed among HLA loci, with DRB1 alleles showing the most associated TCRs and HLA-C alleles showing the fewest. Specific HLA alleles were associated with some 15,000 TCR beta sequences at a false discovery rate of 0.05 in a later analysis. It was suggested by the authors that the approach could potentially be generalized to other disease states and immunological phenotypes. Some IMGT-functional V segments, including TRBV6-2 and TRBV6-3, could not be told apart with the 87-base-pair reads, so those segments were excluded. A later genetic analysis associated a missense DCLRE1C variant with V-gene and J-gene trimming of TCR beta chains, and an independent cohort replicated the association. In vitro tests confirmed that a few of the cytomegalovirus-associated TCR beta chains recognize cytomegalovirus antigens. In the study, some 160 TCR beta chains were listed as associated with cytomegalovirus. This cohort had only TCR beta chains sequenced, and the lack of alpha or paired-chain data limited which features could be detected. Because HLA typing was unavailable for some donors at each locus, only the typed subset was used in association tests. Correlated functional status among segregating V segments might reflect linkage disequilibrium, but an unknown experimental factor could not be ruled out. Across donors, most TCR sequences were observed very rarely, whereas some public TCRs were present in many individuals. Most CMV-associated TCR beta chains appeared to be HLA-restricted in a later analysis, and the HLA associations seemed to be driven largely by CMV exposure. A cluster of highly shared sequence variants was judged likely to represent a technical artifact of the sequencing pipeline.

The chain couples TRBV11-2 to TRBJ2-5, with a tentative D gene TRBD1 over 6 matching bases. The material sequenced was PBMCs. The clonotype originates from a man in his forties in good health and CMV-seronegative. The sequence in DNA is TGTGCCAGCAGCCAGGGGGAGACCCAGTACTTC. Its translation reads: CASSQGETQYF.